The entry below gives a single T cell receptor (beta chain) sequence along with its context. Seattle-derived patients entered the study during active infection and were followed longitudinally. The record originates from a study of blood T cell repertoires in COVID-19. Study-wide context: Specimens from acute and convalescent COVID-19 originated in the United States, Italy and Spain. T cells, B-cell-depleted T cells, or PBMCs provided the cDNA or gDNA that served as material.

The authors' processing: Reference gene primer amplification gave estimated nucleated cell counts. The data were produced by immunoSEQ multiplex PCR, yet TCRdb's version contains in-frame clones alone and is incomplete. D and trimming were read from the DNA, whereas the V and J calls and clone size are those reported in that table. The sample holds fewer than 450,000 clones, about 91% seen once. V lost 4 bases and J lost 2; bases outside the gene matches: 11. CDR1 is LGHNA, CDR2 YNFKEQ, per germline. CDR3 size: 16 residues. The receptor comes from a woman aged 45-65 years with COVID-19, enrolled during active disease. The chain uses TRBV4-2 and TRBJ2-7; 7 bases agree with TRBD2. Sequences were obtained from peripheral blood. The CDR3 nucleotides are TGTGCCAGCAGCCTAAGACGCGCTAGCGGAGCCTACGAGCAGTACTTC. Its translation: CASSLRRASGAYEQYF.